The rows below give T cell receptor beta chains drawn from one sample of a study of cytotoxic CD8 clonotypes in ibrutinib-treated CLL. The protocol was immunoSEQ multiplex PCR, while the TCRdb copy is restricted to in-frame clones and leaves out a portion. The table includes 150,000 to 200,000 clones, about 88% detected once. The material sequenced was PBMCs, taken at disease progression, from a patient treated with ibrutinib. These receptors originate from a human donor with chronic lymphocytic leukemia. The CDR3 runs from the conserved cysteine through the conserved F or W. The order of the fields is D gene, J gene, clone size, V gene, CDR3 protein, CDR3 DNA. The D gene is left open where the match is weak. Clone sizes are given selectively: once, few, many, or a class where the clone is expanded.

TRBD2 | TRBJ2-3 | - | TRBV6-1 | CASSERLAGPTDTQYF | TGTGCCAGCAGTGAACGACTAGCGGGCCCCACAGATACGCAGTATTTT
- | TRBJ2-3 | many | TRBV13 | CASSSGTDTQYF | TGTGCCAGCAGCTCTGGCACAGATACGCAGTATTTT
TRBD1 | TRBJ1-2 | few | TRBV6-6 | CASNLAGQGIDGYTF | TGTGCCAGCAATCTGGCCGGACAGGGGATCGATGGCTACACCTTC
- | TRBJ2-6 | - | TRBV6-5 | CASSYGLNSGANVLTF | TGTGCCAGCAGTTACGGCCTGAACTCTGGGGCCAACGTCCTGACTTTC
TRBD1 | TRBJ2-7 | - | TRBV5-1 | CASTTGTGTHEQYF | TGCGCCAGCACTACCGGGACAGGGACGCACGAGCAGTACTTC
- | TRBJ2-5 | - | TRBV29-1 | CSVSATGQETQYF | TGCAGCGTCTCGGCCACAGGCCAAGAGACCCAGTACTTC
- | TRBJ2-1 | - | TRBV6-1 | CASSDATGPRNEQFF | TGTGCCAGCAGTGATGCAACAGGGCCACGAAATGAGCAGTTCTTC
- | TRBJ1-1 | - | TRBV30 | CAYKGSGNTEAFF | TGTGCCTATAAGGGGTCCGGGAACACTGAAGCTTTCTTT
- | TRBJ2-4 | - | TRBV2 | CASSELRHLGYF | TGTGCCAGCAGTGAATTGAGGCACCTAGGGTACTTC
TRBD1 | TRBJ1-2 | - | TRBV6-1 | CAGSGTASNYGYTF | TGTGCCGGGAGCGGGACAGCCTCTAACTATGGCTACACCTTC
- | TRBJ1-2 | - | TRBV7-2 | CASSPQHWDGYTF | TGTGCCAGCAGCCCCCAGCACTGGGATGGCTACACCTTC
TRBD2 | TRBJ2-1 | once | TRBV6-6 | CASETSGRANEQFF | TGTGCCAGCGAAACTAGCGGGAGGGCCAATGAGCAGTTCTTC
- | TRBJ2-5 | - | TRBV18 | CASSPIGGEQETQYF | TGTGCCAGCTCACCCATCGGGGGTGAACAAGAGACCCAGTACTTC
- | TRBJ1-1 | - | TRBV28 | CASSSGNEKKAFF | TGTGCCAGCAGTTCGGGCAATGAGAAAAAAGCTTTCTTT
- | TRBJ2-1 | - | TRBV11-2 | CASSSYKGQYNEQFF | TGTGCCAGCAGCTCATACAAGGGGCAGTACAATGAGCAGTTCTTC
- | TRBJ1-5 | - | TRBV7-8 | CASSPSVSPLDQPQHF | TGTGCCAGCAGCCCTAGCGTGTCTCCGCTGGATCAGCCCCAGCATTTT
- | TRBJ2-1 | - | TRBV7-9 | CASSLALASGGGEQFF | TGTGCCAGCAGCTTAGCGTTGGCTAGCGGAGGGGGTGAGCAGTTCTTC
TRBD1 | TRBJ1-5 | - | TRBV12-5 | CASGWGTGGYIFDQPQHF | TGTGCTAGTGGTTGGGGGACAGGGGGCTACATATTCGATCAGCCCCAGCATTTT
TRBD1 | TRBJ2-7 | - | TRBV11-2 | CASSAQGALDEQYF | TGTGCCAGCAGCGCACAGGGGGCGCTGGACGAGCAGTACTTC
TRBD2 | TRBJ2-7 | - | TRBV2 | CASTQLAGSPLGEQYF | TGTGCCAGCACTCAACTAGCGGGATCCCCCCTTGGAGAGCAGTACTTC
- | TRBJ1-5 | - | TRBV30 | CAWSAPGGATNQPQHF | TGTGCCTGGAGCGCCCCGGGGGGGGCTACCAATCAGCCCCAGCATTTT
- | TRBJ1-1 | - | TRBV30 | CAWSYDMNTEAFF | TGTGCCTGGAGTTACGACATGAACACTGAAGCTTTCTTT
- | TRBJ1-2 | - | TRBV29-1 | CSVRRDLYGYTF | TGCAGCGTTCGTAGGGACCTCTATGGCTACACCTTC
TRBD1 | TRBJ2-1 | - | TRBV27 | CASTWDSSYNEQFF | TGTGCCAGCACCTGGGACAGCTCCTACAATGAGCAGTTCTTC